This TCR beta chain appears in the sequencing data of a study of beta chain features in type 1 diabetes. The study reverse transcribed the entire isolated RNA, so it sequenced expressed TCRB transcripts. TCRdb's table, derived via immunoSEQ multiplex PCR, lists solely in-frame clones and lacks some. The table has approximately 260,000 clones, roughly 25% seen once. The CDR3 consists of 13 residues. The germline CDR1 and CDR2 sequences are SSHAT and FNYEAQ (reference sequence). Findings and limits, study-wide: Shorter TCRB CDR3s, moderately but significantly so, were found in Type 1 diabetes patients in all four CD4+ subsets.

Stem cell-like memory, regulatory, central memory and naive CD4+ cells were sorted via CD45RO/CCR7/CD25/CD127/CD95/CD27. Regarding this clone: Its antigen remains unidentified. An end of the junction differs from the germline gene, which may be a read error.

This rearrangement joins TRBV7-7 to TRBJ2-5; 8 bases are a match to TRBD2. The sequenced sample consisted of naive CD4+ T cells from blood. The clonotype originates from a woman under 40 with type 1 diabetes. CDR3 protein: CASSRTSPETQYF. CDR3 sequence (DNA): TGTGCTAGCAGCCGGACTAGCCCGGAGACCCAGTACTTC.